This T cell receptor beta chain was obtained from a study of blood T cells in healthy people across ages. Germline V gives CDR1 MNHEY, CDR2 SVGEGT. Trimming took 8 bases from V and 11 from J; bases not matched to a gene: 24. This CDR3 is built from 17 residues. The use of a sample-barcoded 5' primer and a J-beta primer mix characterized a second PCR of roughly 6 to 11 cycles. TCRdb reprocessed the 5' RACE reads with MiXCR, giving one entry per CDR3 protein. The sample holds 1.6 million or so distinct CDR3 sequences, about 35% seen once. V gene TRBV6-2 or TRBV6-3 combines with J gene TRBJ1-5, with 7 bases lining up with TRBD1. The sequence was obtained from a woman in her twenties or thirties in good health. Sequenced input: blood. This chain's CDR3 is CASGPWTGLDSPRAQHF. The CDR3 DNA reads TGTGCCAGCGGCCCCTGGACAGGCCTTGACTCCCCCAGGGCCCAGCATTTT.